The present T cell receptor (beta chain) was sequenced within a study of blood T cell repertoires in COVID-19 (dated by TCRdb to 2020 to 2021). Turning to the overall study: Samples covering the acute and convalescent phases of COVID-19 were provided by collaborators in the United States, Italy and Spain. The material from the prospective study consisted of cDNA or gDNA derived from T cells, B-cell-depleted T cells, or PBMCs. Deeply sampled blood TCRbeta repertoires from subjects exposed to, actively infected with, or recovered from COVID-19 were included in the dataset. A freely available public database, intended as a resource for researchers studying the immune response to SARS-CoV-2, is where the repertoires were released. The samples were drawn from the first 160 participants of the ongoing ImmuneRACE study and from 1,254 subjects provided by 6 global collaborators. Nearly every sample came with metadata listing a de-identified subject ID, COVID-19 status, age in years and sex. Where available, HLA class I and class II types were obtained from metadata supplied by the sample provider rather than from assay-based typing. What the study reported, not specific to this receptor: The quantity of clinical and demographic metadata differed by source and by participant and was supplied without curation.

TCRbeta CDR3 regions were amplified from genomic DNA using the immunoSEQ Assay, a bias-controlled multiplex PCR. From the authors' description of their analysis: The number of nucleated cells in each sample was estimated by amplification of reference gene primers within the assay. Sequence reads were collapsed and filtered to measure the absolute abundance of every unique TCRbeta CDR3 rearrangement. For each sample, productive Simpson clonality was calculated as the square root of Simpson's diversity index across productive rearrangements. In its TCRdb copy, this immuneACCESS table keeps in-frame sequences only and misses some clones. Where compared with another copy, unresolved V genes explain less than half of these, and the others have no known cause. V, J and clone size are taken as reported in that table, and D and trimming were inferred from the DNA itself. Present in this sample are 390,000 or so clones, roughly 85% of which were seen just once. Of the sample, 1.4% falls within the top ten clones.

Each collaborating institution followed its own protocols to collect whole blood in K2EDTA tubes. Collaborator samples were shipped for TCRbeta analysis as frozen whole blood, isolated PBMCs, or DNA extracted from either sample type. The V end loses 3 bases and the J end loses 4 bases, and a stretch of 9 bases separates them. Spanning cysteine to phenylalanine, the CDR3 consists of 13 amino acids. Of the read, only the CDR3 DNA is kept; its 39 bases are in frame from base 1. In the germline V gene, CDR1 corresponds to SGHTA and CDR2 to FQGNSA. This clone was counted a few times. There is no known antigen for this receptor. Base quality data are lacking; no much larger clone is found one base away.

The TCR was taken from a woman aged 25 to 39 with active or convalescent COVID-19. The sequence is built from TRBV7-2 and TRBJ1-1, with no confident D gene call. The sequencing sample was made of peripheral blood. The bases read TGTGCCAGCAGCTTCGCGAGTAGCACTGAAGCTTTCTTT. This translates into CASSFASSTEAFF.